This record concerns one T cell receptor beta chain sequence. This CDR3 has 14 amino acids. Trimming removed 4 bases from V and 0 bases from J, with 10 bases in between. Germline loops: CDR1 SGHRS, CDR2 YFSETQ. The data originate from a study of blood T cell repertoires in COVID-19. Clones were read by immunoSEQ multiplex PCR, and TCRdb kept only the in-frame ones, dropping some. The sample lists hundreds of thousands of clones, about 88% occurring once. Material for sequencing was peripheral blood. The source of this sequence is a woman in her 70s with COVID-19, enrolled during active disease. The genes are TRBV5-1 and TRBJ1-2; weak D call: TRBD1 (6 bases). The CDR3 reads CASSAGQPNYGYTF. DNA for the CDR3: TGCGCCAGCAGCGCCGGACAGCCTAACTATGGCTACACCTTC.